The 30 T cell receptor beta chains listed next were all sequenced from one sample in a study of vaccination and CD4 T cells after COVID-19 (dated 2022 in TCRdb). Library method: PCR. These reads were obtained on an Illumina iSeq 100. At the Johns Hopkins FTIC core, DNA from the cultured CD4+ T cells underwent TCR sequencing with the Oncomine TCR Beta short-read assay. The public reads were run again by TCRdb, first through fastp at Q25 and then through MiXCR, and only productive beta chains were kept. CDR3 protein sequences are deduplicated, and each keeps its most common genes and DNA. The sample data list fewer than 20,000 distinct CDR3 sequences, and around four fifths of these were observed just once. The ten largest clones represent 11% of the sample. The sample's treatment or condition label is to be understood as: roughly 10-day PBMC culture with coronavirus spike peptide pools or control peptides (ViraFEST assay).

No antigen is known for these receptors. Sequences were obtained from CD4+ T cells from blood, cultured in vitro. All receptors come from a human donor who had recovered from COVID-19.

A remark on this clonotype: One base away lies a much larger clone, so this may be a sequencing read error. The chain combines TRBV19 with TRBJ2-7, with unresolved D. The V and J ends lost 4 bases and 7 bases respectively, with 17 bases between them. The CDR3 is 14 residues long. Germline values: CDR1 LNHDA, CDR2 SQIVND (reference sequence). Written as DNA, the CDR3 is TGTGCCAGTAGTACCACTAAGGCCCTTGGTGAGCAGTACTTC. As protein: CASSTTKALGEQYF.

This clonotype was detected only once. CDR3 loop: CATSRESAGGEYTEAFF. The CDR3, as DNA: TGTGCCACCAGCAGAGAGTCGGCAGGGGGAGAGTACACTGAAGCTTTCTTT. V gene TRBV15 combines with J gene TRBJ1-1, with 7 bases that match TRBD1. Per germline, CDR1 LNHNV and CDR2 YYDKDF (reference sequence). The CDR3 length is 17 residues. J was trimmed by 3 bases and V by 0 bases; bases with no gene match: 10.

This clonotype showed up just once. The chain joins TRBV10-3 to TRBJ2-2; maybe TRBD1 (5 bases). CDR1 and CDR2 (germline): ENHRY, SYGVKD. Trimming left V 1 base short and J 2 bases short, with 11 bases between. There are 16 residues in the CDR3. Here the CDR3 DNA reads TGTGCCATCAGTGAGTTTTCGACAGCAAACACCGGGGAGCTGTTTTTT. Translating it yields CAISEFSTANTGELFF.

This chain connects TRBV20-1 to TRBJ2-7, with unresolved D. CDR1 is DFQATT and CDR2 is SNEGSKA in the germline V gene (reference sequence). The CDR3 has 14 amino acids. The V and J ends lost 6 bases and 2 bases respectively, with 17 bases between them. CDR3 in amino acids: CSALLGGRPYEQYF. The CDR3 bases are TGCAGTGCCCTACTGGGTGGGCGCCCCTACGAGCAGTACTTC.

This clonotype is medium-sized in the sample. The chain has TRBV19 and TRBJ1-5, with D unresolved. This CDR3 region has 16 residues. Germline V lookup: CDR1 LNHDA, CDR2 SQIVND (reference sequence). Trimming left V 6 bases short and J 0 bases short, with 15 bases between. The CDR3 bases are TGTGCCAGTAGATCGGTTTCTGCTCGTAGCAATCAGCCCCAGCATTTT. It yields the protein CASRSVSARSNQPQHF.

This clonotype was found once. The chain uses TRBV6-1 and TRBJ1-2, with no clear D. The CDR3 spans 14 residues. The germline gives CDR1 MNHNS, CDR2 SASEGT. V shed 6 bases and J shed 1 base, with 12 bases lying between them. CDR3 bases: TGTGCCAGCAGCCTGAGGGAGAGTAACTATGGCTACACCTTC. Residues: CASSLRESNYGYTF.

In its sample, this clonotype was seen a few times. The genes are TRBV20-1 and TRBJ1-5; tentatively, D is TRBD1 (5 bases). The V gene's germline CDR1 is DFQATT and CDR2 SNEGSKA (reference sequence). V shed 0 bases and J shed 4 bases, with 7 bases lying between them. The CDR3 totals 13 residues. CDR3 in DNA: TGCAGTGCTAGAGATCGACAGAATCAGCCCCAGCATTTT. Its protein product is CSARDRQNQPQHF.

The rearrangement links TRBV12-3 or TRBV12-4 to TRBJ2-7; perhaps TRBD2 as D (5 bases). Trimming removed 1 base from V and 7 bases from J, with 14 bases in between. There are 14 residues in the CDR3. The CDR3 DNA sequence: TGTGCCAGCAGTTTAGGCTCACTAGTAAGGGAGCAGTACTTC. This encodes CASSLGSLVREQYF.

The gene calls are TRBV20-1 and TRBJ2-7, with 7 bases that match TRBD1. The CDR3 is 14 residues long. The germline V gene has CDR1 DFQATT and CDR2 SNEGSKA (reference sequence). The ends lost 6 bases at V and 4 bases at J; junction bases unmatched: 12. The CDR3 DNA reads TGCAGTGCAAGGAGACAGGGAGACATTTACGAGCAGTACTTC. Amino acids: CSARRQGDIYEQYF.

This chain joins TRBV29-1 and TRBJ2-3; D gene uncertain. V was shortened by 5 bases and J by 2 bases, with 20 bases between the two germline ends. The CDR3 has 16 residues. CDR1 and CDR2 (germline): SQVTM, ANQGSEA. CDR3 nucleotide sequence: TGCAGCGTTCCCACGGCCCCCAAGGCATCCACAGATACGCAGTATTTT. Translating gives CSVPTAPKASTDTQYF.

The chain uses TRBV6-5 and TRBJ1-5; TRBD1 agrees at 12 bases. The germline gives CDR1 MNHEY, CDR2 SVGAGI. Germline trimming cut 4 bases from V and 1 base from J; bases unmatched to any gene: 8. The CDR3 is made up of 18 amino acids. The CDR3 protein is CASSSHPGTGGSNQPQHF. In DNA form, the CDR3 reads TGTGCCAGCAGTTCTCACCCCGGGACAGGGGGCAGCAATCAGCCCCAGCATTTT.

This clonotype was seen a few times. The rearrangement uses TRBV19 and TRBJ1-5; the D gene is possibly TRBD1 (5 bases). This CDR3 contains 16 residues. Germline lookup yields CDR1 LNHDA and CDR2 SQIVND (reference sequence). The ends were cut back, 4 bases at V and 7 bases at J, with 20 bases in the middle. The CDR3 DNA is TGTGCCAGTAGTACGGGGGGTCGCCAGGTCGGGCAGCCCCAGCATTTT. Translation gives CASSTGGRQVGQPQHF.

This clonotype has just a few counts. The rearrangement joins TRBV27 to TRBJ1-6; 8 bases match TRBD1. Germline-derived CDR1 and CDR2 are MNHEY and SMNVEV (reference sequence). This CDR3 spans 15 amino acids. V lost 3 bases, J lost 7 bases, and 5 bases stayed unmatched. This chain's CDR3 is CASSFEDRANSPLHF. Written as DNA, the CDR3 is TGTGCCAGCAGTTTCGAGGACAGGGCCAATTCACCCCTCCACTTT.

The chain has TRBV15 and TRBJ2-4; TRBD1 aligns across 7 bases. Per germline, CDR1 LNHNV and CDR2 YYDKDF (reference sequence). The V and J ends lost 5 bases and 1 base, in that order; junction bases with no gene match: 14. CDR3 size: 18 residues. CDR3 sequence: CATSEALGQGVAKNIQYF. CDR3 bases: TGTGCCACCAGCGAAGCTCTCGGGCAGGGGGTGGCCAAAAACATTCAGTACTTC.

This chain connects TRBV27 to TRBJ2-1, with D tentatively TRBD1 or TRBD2 (6 bases each). Germline V gives CDR1 MNHEY, CDR2 SMNVEV (reference sequence). The CDR3 has 13 residues. Trimming shortened V by 6 bases and J by 6 bases, and 12 bases separated the two germline ends. For the CDR3, the DNA is TGTGCCAGCAGGGGTCGGGGGCGCAATGAGCAGTTCTTC. Amino acid sequence: CASRGRGRNEQFF.

This chain joins TRBV24-1 and TRBJ2-3; D is unclear. Looked up from germline, CDR1 is KGHDR and CDR2 is SFDVKD. V was cut by 5 bases and J by 2 bases, with 4 bases left in between. The CDR3 covers 12 residues. The CDR3 region is CATSGATDTQYF. CDR3 nucleotide sequence: TGTGCCACCAGTGGAGCCACAGATACGCAGTATTTT.

The V call is TRBV11-3, the J call TRBJ1-6; D ambiguous. V shed 0 bases and J shed 0 bases, with 27 bases lying between them. This CDR3 is 23 amino acids long. Germline CDR1 SGHNT, CDR2 YENEEA. The CDR3 coding sequence is TGTGCCAGCAGCTTAGATCGTTATCATCTTACATCCCTCTTTAGCTCCTATAATTCACCCCTCCACTTT. It yields the protein CASSLDRYHLTSLFSSYNSPLHF.

The rearrangement links TRBV6-1 to TRBJ2-5; D call uncertain. V was pared by 7 bases and J by 5 bases, with 20 bases between. CDR3 length: 15 residues. The germline gives CDR1 MNHNS, CDR2 SASEGT. The CDR3 nucleotides read TGTGCCAGCATTTGGTCCTTTCGGGCGTGGGAGACCCAGTACTTC. It codes for CASIWSFRAWETQYF.

The chain has TRBV7-3 and TRBJ2-1; no definite D call. The CDR3 totals 17 residues. CDR1 and CDR2 (germline): SGHTA, FQGTGA. V was cut by 4 bases and J by 0 bases, with 16 bases left in between. As DNA, the CDR3 is TGTGCCAGCAGCTCCTTTTTCGGTTACAGCTCCTACAATGAGCAGTTCTTC. It specifies CASSSFFGYSSYNEQFF.

The genes are TRBV9 and TRBJ1-2; 8 nucleotides match TRBD1. The germline V gene encodes CDR1 SGDLS and CDR2 YYNGEE. The junction had 5 bases not matched to a gene; V was cut back by 2 bases and J by 2 bases. The CDR3 runs 15 residues. In nucleotides, the CDR3 is TGTGCCAGCAGCGTGGGGGGACAGGCAAACTATGGCTACACCTTC. It codes for CASSVGGQANYGYTF.

Written as DNA, the CDR3 is TGTGCCAGCAGCTTAGGGGGGGCTGGGGCCAACGTCCTGACTTTC. Amino acid sequence: CASSLGGAGANVLTF. This chain uses TRBV7-2 with TRBJ2-6, with a possible D match to TRBD2 (6 bases). Trimming took off 1 base at V and 2 bases at J, with 6 bases between the two ends. From germline, CDR1 is SGHTA and CDR2 FQGNSA. This CDR3 spans 15 amino acids.

V and J are TRBV20-1 and TRBJ2-5; the match to TRBD2 covers 13 bases. The V and J ends lost 5 bases and 1 base, in that order; junction bases with no gene match: 4. The germline gives CDR1 DFQATT, CDR2 SNEGSKA (reference sequence). This CDR3 is built from 15 residues. CDR3 DNA sequence: TGCAGTGCTTGGACTAGCGGGAGCCCCCAAGAGACCCAGTACTTC. Protein: CSAWTSGSPQETQYF.

The chain combines TRBV7-2 with TRBJ1-5; D gene ambiguous. V gave up 5 bases and J gave up 6 bases, with 8 bases separating them. The germline CDR1 and CDR2 sequences are SGHTA and FQGNSA. The CDR3 runs to 12 residues. CDR3 coding DNA: TGTGCCAGCAGCCCACCGTTTCAGCCCCAGCATTTT. Protein sequence: CASSPPFQPQHF.

The chain uses TRBV7-3 and TRBJ2-2, with 11 bases that match TRBD2. The trim removed 5 bases at V and 4 bases at J, leaving 6 bases unmatched. Germline V gene lookup returns CDR1 SGHTA and CDR2 FQGTGA. The CDR3 spans 16 residues. This CDR3 is CASSAGTSGLTGELFF. Here the CDR3 DNA reads TGTGCCAGCAGCGCCGGGACTAGCGGCCTCACCGGGGAGCTGTTTTTT.

This chain connects TRBV6-5 to TRBJ1-2; D unresolved. Germline loops: CDR1 MNHEY, CDR2 SVGAGI. This CDR3 is built from 13 residues. V gave up 3 bases and J gave up 0 bases, with 5 bases separating them. The CDR3 DNA reads as TGTGCCAGCAGTTATGAGGCTAACTATGGCTACACCTTC. Encoded protein: CASSYEANYGYTF.

The gene calls are TRBV6-5 and TRBJ2-1, with D perhaps TRBD2 (6 bases). This CDR3 region has 17 residues. The germline gives CDR1 MNHEY, CDR2 SVGAGI. V dropped 0 bases and J dropped 7 bases, with 19 bases sitting between them. CDR3 residues: CASSYSMQAFGGNEQFF. The CDR3 DNA is TGTGCCAGCAGTTACTCGATGCAGGCCTTTGGGGGGAATGAGCAGTTCTTC.

V usage is TRBV30 and J usage is TRBJ1-5; no clear D. Germline V gene data show CDR1 as GTSNPN and CDR2 as SVGIG (reference sequence). The CDR3 has 15 residues. Trimming shortened V by 1 base and J by 3 bases, and 13 bases separated the two germline ends. The CDR3 here is CAWSARGLYNQPQHF. CDR3 sequence (DNA): TGTGCCTGGAGTGCTCGCGGATTATACAATCAGCCCCAGCATTTT.

This chain uses TRBV7-2 with TRBJ2-3; tentatively, D is TRBD2 (6 bases). V gave up 8 bases and J gave up 2 bases, with 17 bases separating them. This CDR3 comprises 15 residues. Germline values: CDR1 SGHTA, CDR2 FQGNSA. The CDR3 loop reads CASLPGGASTDTQYF. CDR3 sequence (DNA): TGTGCCAGCCTCCCGGGCGGGGCCTCCACAGATACGCAGTATTTT. The variable domain in full, with the rest retrieved from reference TRBV7-2 and TRBJ2-3, is GAGVSQSPSNKVTEKGKDVELRCDPISGHTALYWYRQSLGQGLEFLIYFQGNSAPDKSGLPSDRFSAERTGGSVSTLTIQRTQQEDSAVYLCASLPGGASTDTQYFGPGTRLTVL.

J is TRBJ2-3 and V is TRBV25-1; the match to TRBD1 covers 7 bases. Germline CDR1 and CDR2: MGHDK and SYGVNS. This CDR3 has 12 amino acids. With 5 bases clipped from V and 5 bases from J, the junction kept 1 base outside the gene matches. This CDR3 is CASSRQGDTQYF. As DNA, the CDR3 is TGTGCCAGCAGTAGACAGGGAGATACGCAGTATTTT.

J is TRBJ1-5 and V is TRBV7-9, with D possibly matching TRBD1 (5 bases). Trimming stripped 5 bases from V and 5 bases from J, with 13 bases between. The CDR3 length is 14 residues. CDR1 is SEHNR and CDR2 is FQNEAQ in the germline V gene (reference sequence). The CDR3 loop is CASSPQGDDQPQHF. CDR3 DNA: TGTGCCAGCAGCCCCCAAGGGGACGATCAGCCCCAGCATTTT.